This T cell receptor (beta chain) was sequenced during a study of T cells in women clearing cervical HPV infection. The CDR3 extends over 14 amino acids. The germline gives CDR1 SNHLY, CDR2 FYNNEI. J was trimmed by 4 bases and V by 3 bases; bases with no gene match: 2. Comments on this clone: The antigen is unknown. The CDR3 goes on 3 residues after the read ends, and that part is filled in from the germline J gene.

TCR beta CDR3 amplified by multiplex PCR from roughly 1,100 ng genomic DNA. Some clones are missing from TCRdb's copy, which holds only in-frame ones; the method was immunoSEQ multiplex PCR. This repertoire includes 36,000 or so clones. Overall study results and limits: CIN3+ cases had significantly higher TCR richness than controls; evenness did not differ. TRBV6-7 abundance was lower in cases than controls (roughly 0.11% versus 0.16%). Richness plus V gene abundances separated cases from controls with AUC about 0.8.

This sequence originates from a woman aged 18 to 75 with a cervical HPV16 infection that either progressed to CIN3+ or cleared (not recorded which). The specimen sequenced was blood buffy coat. The chain uses TRBV2 and TRBJ2-7; 11 bases are a match to TRBD1. CDR3 DNA, as far as it was read: TGTGCCAGCAGTGACTGGGACAGGGGGTACGAG. It is translated as CASSDWDRGYE. The complete CDR3 protein is CASSDWDRGYEQYF.